This T cell receptor beta chain was found in a study of cytomegalovirus exposure and HLA in healthy donors. Whole-study context: The Caucasian-associated ancestry cluster contained approximately 81% of the approximately 430 genotyped donors. Study findings and constraints: The authors later found most CMV-associated TCR beta chains appeared HLA-restricted. About 87% or about 30% of the time was how often most TCR beta V segments were productive, according to an earlier analysis.

The V gene lost 0 bases and the J gene lost 6 bases, with 20 bases spanning the gap. CDR1 is SGDLS, CDR2 YYNGEE, per germline. The CDR3 is made up of 17 amino acids. Both 60 Vbeta primers and 13 Jbeta primers went into the PCR. Method: immunoSEQ multiplex PCR; TCRdb's copy keeps in-frame clones and lacks some. Counted here are fewer than 150,000 clones, 65% to 85% occurring once; the ten biggest clones make up approximately 0.22%. Likely unrecorded immune exposures existed in these nominally healthy donors. Points on this clone: Its specificity is not known.

Sequenced sample: PBMCs. V usage is TRBV9 and J usage is TRBJ2-3, with D possibly matching TRBD2 (5 bases). The sequence derives from a man between 50 and 59 years old in good health and CMV-seronegative. CDR3 nucleotide sequence: TGTGCCAGCAGCGTAGCCGGAGGTGCGGACGGAAGGGATACGCAGTATTTT. Translated, it gives CASSVAGGADGRDTQYF.